Listed here is a single TCR beta chain. Its antigen is not identified. These data belong to a study of vaccination effects on CD4 cells after COVID-19. Study details: Post-vaccine draws lagged the second dose by a median of 72 days.

Profiled with immunoSEQ multiplex PCR; TCRdb holds only in-frame clones, not every one. Altogether some 30,000 clones are present, roughly 80% being singletons, with the ten largest covering roughly 5%. In the ViraFEST assay, antigen-specific CD4+ clonotypes were identified by expansion after peptide-pool stimulation. Subsequent to a culture period of under twelve days, CD4+ T cells were isolated. Participants completed two doses of the BNT162b2 or mRNA-1273 vaccine. PBMC cultures contained two million cells per well, 9 to 10 IU/ml IL-2 and approximately 9.9 ug/ml peptides. After removal of 4 bases from V and 5 bases from J, the junction contained 8 bases not matched to a gene. The CDR3 is made up of 17 amino acids. Germline CDR1 reads SGHRS; CDR2 reads YFSETQ.

This TCR came from a human donor who received a COVID-19 vaccine. Some clones in this sample may be carry-over from other donors' samples. This chain uses TRBV5-1 with TRBJ2-1; TRBD2 matches 14 bases. The sequencing here drew on CD4+ T cells from PBMCs cultured with SARS-CoV-2 spike peptides, taken after COVID-19 vaccination. The CDR3 DNA follows: TGCGCCAGCAGCAGGACTAGCGGGGGGATGCCCAACAATGAGCAGTTCTTC. Translating it yields CASSRTSGGMPNNEQFF.